The clone carrying this T cell receptor beta chain has only a few counts. Time point: persistent/refractory GD, antithyroid drugs over 5 years with positive TRAb. Researchers made the TCR library from RNA that was extracted from PBMCs. This specimen comes from a study of regulatory T cells in long-lasting Graves disease. The germline CDR1 and CDR2 sequences are LGHDT and YNNKEL (reference sequence). This CDR3 is built from 15 residues. The trim removed 4 bases at V and 4 bases at J, leaving 7 bases unmatched. Arm-PCR of CDR3 regions and iRepertoire HTBI primers were the basis on which TCR beta libraries were built. TCRdb re-called the multiplex PCR reads through MiXCR, storing one row per CDR3 protein. The data contain roughly 360,000 distinct CDR3 sequences, roughly 24% of them seen just once; the ten biggest clones take up about 27%.

This clonotype was sampled from a woman in her thirties or forties with Graves disease. The sequences come from peripheral blood mononuclear cells (PBMCs), collected when the disease was refractory, from a patient treated with antithyroid drugs. The chain recombines TRBV3-1 with TRBJ2-5; TRBD2 agrees at 9 bases. The CDR3 DNA is TGTGCCAGCAGCCGAGGGCTAGCGGGAACAGAGACCCAGTACTTC. It codes for CASSRGLAGTETQYF.